Described below is a single TCR beta chain sequence and its context. Its antigen is not yet known. At one of its ends the junction is not consistent with the germline gene, which may arise from a read error. Starting from roughly 440 ng RNA, TCR libraries were constructed with the Immunoverse kit using molecular barcoded adaptors that cover the alpha/delta and beta/gamma chains. The same RNA used for transcriptome sequencing was used for TCR library preparation. TCR libraries were sequenced on an Illumina HiSeq 4000 with 2 x 150 cycles. In the source study's methods: TCR reads were aligned to human V, D, J and C references and assembled into CDR3 clonotypes with MiXCR, including quality filtering and error correction. Clonotype counts and gene usage diversity were analyzed with the tcR package in R. Raw mapping reads were checked after the RNA-seq reads had been mapped by STAR aligner version 2.5.3a onto the human GRCh37 genome. To test how sequencing depth affects detected clonotypes, IR-seq fastq files were randomly downsampled with Seqtk 1.3. TCRdb reworked the public reads: Q25 trimming with fastp, MiXCR clone assembly, productive beta chains retained. One record per CDR3 amino acid sequence lists the most common genes and DNA. The V and J calls reflect TCRdb's pipeline rather than the authors' work. Recorded for this sample are under 80,000 distinct CDR3 sequences; roughly 19% of them occurred a single time. The ten largest make up over 13% of the sample.

Bone marrow was sampled from every patient at the time of active disease. Ficoll-Hypaque density gradient centrifugation was used to isolate bone marrow mononuclear cells. Myeloma plasma cells were removed and CD138-negative cells were obtained by negative selection following labeling with CD138 magnetic microbeads on a MACS separator. Flow cytometry on an Attune NxT with CD138 antibodies was used to check the purity of the isolated cells. Total RNA was extracted using TRIzol reagent and was quantified on a NanoDrop spectrophotometer. For each patient, paired RNA-seq and IR-seq were run on the CD138-negative bone marrow sample from that patient. This sample is part of a study of read filtering for tumor transcriptome and immune sequencing (dated by TCRdb to 2020 to 2022). With regard to the full study: The cohort was composed of 17 male and 11 to 15 female patients, with a mean age of approximately 66 years and an age range of roughly 40 to 80. Under revised international staging, fewer than ten patients fell into R-ISS I, about 17 into R-ISS II and more than five into R-ISS III. After DNase treatment, whole-transcriptome libraries were prepared with the TruSeq RNA Access Library Prep Kit. Per sample, about 3.5 to 11 million TCR-region mapped reads were obtained with IR-seq, compared with only roughly 80 to 1273 with RNA-seq. The study compared TCR repertoires from targeted immune repertoire sequencing and bulk whole-transcriptome sequencing run on the same bone marrow samples. One of the main goals was to work out a read-filtering strategy for immune repertoire data, in particular whether clonotypes backed by only a single read should be removed.

As encoded in the germline V gene, CDR1 is MNHEY while CDR2 is SVGAGI. The CDR3 goes from the cysteine to the phenylalanine over 14 residues. The retained sequence is limited to the CDR3, 42 bases, with the frame set at the first base. Study-wide conclusions, independent of this receptor: Rather than purified T cells, the sorted CD138-negative fraction was a mixed bone marrow immune population. When single-read clonotypes were removed, the proportions of shared clonotypes in IR-seq and RNA-seq correlated more strongly. Compared with RNA-seq, IR-seq captured clonotypes at much higher depth and more reliably, and a smaller IR-seq throughput was enough to identify most shared clonotypes. In IR-seq, single-read clonotypes were roughly 84% of clonotypes but about 3.5% of total reads; in RNA-seq they were 74.6% of clonotypes and about 40% of reads.

The V and J segments used are TRBV6-5 and TRBJ2-1; possibly the D gene is TRBD2, per 6 matching bases. The specimen sequenced was a population of CD138-negative cells sorted from bone marrow. The sample's cell subset or site label, decoded: bone marrow mononuclear cells depleted of CD138+ plasma/myeloma cells by negative magnetic selection. The sequence derives from a donor at least 40 years old with multiple myeloma. In nucleotides, the sequence is TGTGCCAGCAGTCGGAGGGACCTGTGTCATGAGCAGTTTTTC. It translates to CASSRRDLCHEQFF.